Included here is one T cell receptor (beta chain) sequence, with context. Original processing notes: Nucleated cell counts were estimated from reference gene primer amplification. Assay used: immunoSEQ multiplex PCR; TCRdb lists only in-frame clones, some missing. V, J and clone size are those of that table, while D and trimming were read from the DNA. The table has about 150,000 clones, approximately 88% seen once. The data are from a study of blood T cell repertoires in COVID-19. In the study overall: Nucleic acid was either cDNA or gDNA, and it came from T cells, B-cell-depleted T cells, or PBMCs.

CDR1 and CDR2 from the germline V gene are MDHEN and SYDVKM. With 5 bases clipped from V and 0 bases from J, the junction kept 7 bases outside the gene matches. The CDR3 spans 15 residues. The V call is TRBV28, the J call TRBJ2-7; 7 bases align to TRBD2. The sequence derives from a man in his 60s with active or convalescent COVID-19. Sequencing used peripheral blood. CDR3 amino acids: CASSPRLAVSYEQYF. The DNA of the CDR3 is TGTGCCAGCAGTCCCCGCCTAGCGGTCTCCTACGAGCAGTACTTC.